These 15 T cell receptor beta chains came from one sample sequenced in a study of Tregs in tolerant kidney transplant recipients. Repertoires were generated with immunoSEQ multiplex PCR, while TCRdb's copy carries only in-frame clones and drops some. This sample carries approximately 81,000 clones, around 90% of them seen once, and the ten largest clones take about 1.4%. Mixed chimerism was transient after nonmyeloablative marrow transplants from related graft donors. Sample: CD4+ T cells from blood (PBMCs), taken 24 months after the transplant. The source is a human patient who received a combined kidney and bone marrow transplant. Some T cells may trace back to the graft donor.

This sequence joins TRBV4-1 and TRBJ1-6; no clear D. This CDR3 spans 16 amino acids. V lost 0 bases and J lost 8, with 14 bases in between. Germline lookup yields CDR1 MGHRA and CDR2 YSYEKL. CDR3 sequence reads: CASSQDRRDSDSPLHF. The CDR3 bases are TGCGCCAGCAGCCAAGATCGTCGGGATTCGGATTCACCCCTCCACTTT.

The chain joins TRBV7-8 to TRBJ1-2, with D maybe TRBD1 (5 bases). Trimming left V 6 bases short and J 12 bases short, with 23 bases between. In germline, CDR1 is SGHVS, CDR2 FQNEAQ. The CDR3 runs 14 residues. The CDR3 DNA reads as TGTGCCAGCAGTTCTCCGGGACTCCTTTGGGCTGACACCTTC. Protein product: CASSSPGLLWADTF.

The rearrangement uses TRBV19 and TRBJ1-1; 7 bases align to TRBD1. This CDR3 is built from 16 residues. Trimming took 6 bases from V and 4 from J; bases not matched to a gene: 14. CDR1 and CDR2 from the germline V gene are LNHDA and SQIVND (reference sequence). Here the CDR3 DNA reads TGTGCCAGTAGCCCTGGACAGGACTTATTGGGCACTGAAGCTTTCTTT. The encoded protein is CASSPGQDLLGTEAFF. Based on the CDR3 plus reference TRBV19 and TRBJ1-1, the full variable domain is DGGITQSPKYLFRKEGQNVTLSCEQNLNHDAMYWYRQDPGQGLRLIYYSQIVNDFQKGDIAEGYSVSREKKESFPLTVTSAQKNPTAFYLCASSPGQDLLGTEAFFGQGTRLTVV.

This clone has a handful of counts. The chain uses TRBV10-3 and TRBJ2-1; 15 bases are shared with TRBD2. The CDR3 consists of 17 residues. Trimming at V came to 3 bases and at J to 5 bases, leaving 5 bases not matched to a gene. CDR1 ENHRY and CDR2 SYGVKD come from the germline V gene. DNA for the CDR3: TGTGCCATCAGTGACCCGGGACTAGCGGGAGGTAACAATGAGCAGTTCTTC. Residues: CAISDPGLAGGNNEQFF.

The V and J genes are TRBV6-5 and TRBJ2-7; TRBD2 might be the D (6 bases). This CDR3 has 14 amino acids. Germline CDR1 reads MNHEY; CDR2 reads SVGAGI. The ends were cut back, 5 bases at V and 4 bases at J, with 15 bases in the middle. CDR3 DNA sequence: TGTGCCAGCAGTCCTCGGGACTTTAGTTACGAGCAGTACTTC. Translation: CASSPRDFSYEQYF.

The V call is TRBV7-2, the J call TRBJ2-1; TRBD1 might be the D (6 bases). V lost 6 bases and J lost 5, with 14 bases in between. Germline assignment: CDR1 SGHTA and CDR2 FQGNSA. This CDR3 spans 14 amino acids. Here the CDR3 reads CASRPWNRDNEQFF. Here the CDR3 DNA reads TGTGCCAGCAGACCTTGGAACAGGGACAATGAGCAGTTCTTC.

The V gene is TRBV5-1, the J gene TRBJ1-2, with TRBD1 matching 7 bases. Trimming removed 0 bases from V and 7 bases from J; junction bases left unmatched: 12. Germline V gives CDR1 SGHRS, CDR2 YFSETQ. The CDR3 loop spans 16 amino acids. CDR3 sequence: CASSLGARQGRVGYTF. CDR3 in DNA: TGCGCCAGCAGCTTGGGGGCCAGACAGGGACGGGTTGGCTACACCTTC.

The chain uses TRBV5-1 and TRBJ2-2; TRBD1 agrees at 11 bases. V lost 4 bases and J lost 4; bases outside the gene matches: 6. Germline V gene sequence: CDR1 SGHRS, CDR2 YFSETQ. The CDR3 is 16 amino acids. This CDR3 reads CASSPDRGLSTGELFF. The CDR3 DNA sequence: TGCGCCAGCAGCCCGGACAGGGGGCTAAGCACCGGGGAGCTGTTTTTT. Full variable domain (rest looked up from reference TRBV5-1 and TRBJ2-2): KAGVTQTPRYLIKTRGQQVTLSCSPISGHRSVSWYQQTPGQGLQFLFEYFSETQRNKGNFPGRFSGRQFSNSRSEMNVSTLELGDSALYLCASSPDRGLSTGELFFGEGSRLTVL.

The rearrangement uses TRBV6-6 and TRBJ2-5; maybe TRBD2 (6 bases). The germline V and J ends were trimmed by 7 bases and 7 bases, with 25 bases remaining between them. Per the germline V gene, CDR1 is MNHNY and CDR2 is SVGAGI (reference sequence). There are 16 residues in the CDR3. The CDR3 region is CASTTSPGPHGGTQYF. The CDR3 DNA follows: TGTGCCAGCACCACCTCACCGGGACCCCACGGGGGGACCCAGTACTTC.

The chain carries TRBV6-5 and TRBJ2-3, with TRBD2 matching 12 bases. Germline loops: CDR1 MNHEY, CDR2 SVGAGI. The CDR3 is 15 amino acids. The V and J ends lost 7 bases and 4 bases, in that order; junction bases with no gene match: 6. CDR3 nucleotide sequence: TGTGCCAGCAAGACTAGCGGGAGAGTCCCAGATACGCAGTATTTT. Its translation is CASKTSGRVPDTQYF.

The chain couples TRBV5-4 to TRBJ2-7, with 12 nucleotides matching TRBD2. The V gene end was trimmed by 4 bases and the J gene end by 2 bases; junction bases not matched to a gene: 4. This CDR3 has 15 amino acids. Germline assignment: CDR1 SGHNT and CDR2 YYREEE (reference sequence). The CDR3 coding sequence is TGTGCCAGCAGCCAAAGACTAGCGGGAGCCTACGAGCAGTACTTC. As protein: CASSQRLAGAYEQYF. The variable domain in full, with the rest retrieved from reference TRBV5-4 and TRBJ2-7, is ETGVTQSPTHLIKTRGQQVTLRCSSQSGHNTVSWYQQALGQGPQFIFQYYREEENGRGNFPPRFSGLQFPNYSSELNVNALELDDSALYLCASSQRLAGAYEQYFGPGTRLTVT.

CDR3 sequence reads: CASSTWGGGETQYF. Here the CDR3 DNA reads TGTGCCAGCAGCACTTGGGGGGGAGGTGAGACCCAGTACTTC. The chain carries TRBV5-6 and TRBJ2-5; TRBD2 agrees at 7 bases. Germline V gene lookup returns CDR1 SGHDT and CDR2 YYEEEE. The CDR3 spans 14 residues. V was clipped by 4 bases and J by 5 bases; unmatched bases: 8.

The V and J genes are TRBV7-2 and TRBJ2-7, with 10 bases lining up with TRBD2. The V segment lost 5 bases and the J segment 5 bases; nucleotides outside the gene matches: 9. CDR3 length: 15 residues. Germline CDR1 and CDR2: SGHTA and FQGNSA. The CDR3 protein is CASSPASGSFHEQYF. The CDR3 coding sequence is TGTGCCAGCAGCCCAGCTAGCGGGAGTTTCCACGAGCAGTACTTC.

CDR3 coding DNA: TGTGCCAGCAGCCACAGGGTAGGAAATGAAAAACTGTTTTTT. It yields the protein CASSHRVGNEKLFF. The chain carries TRBV11-2 and TRBJ1-4; tentative D call: TRBD1 (6 bases). Trimming stripped 5 bases from V and 5 bases from J, with 12 bases between. CDR1 is SGHAT, CDR2 FQNNGV, per germline. This CDR3 contains 14 residues.

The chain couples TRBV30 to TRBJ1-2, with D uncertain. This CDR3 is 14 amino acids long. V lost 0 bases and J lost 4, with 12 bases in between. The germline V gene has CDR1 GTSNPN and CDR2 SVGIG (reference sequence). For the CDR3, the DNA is TGTGCCTGGAGTGTTCGTAGAGGGAGCTATGGCTACACCTTC. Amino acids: CAWSVRRGSYGYTF.